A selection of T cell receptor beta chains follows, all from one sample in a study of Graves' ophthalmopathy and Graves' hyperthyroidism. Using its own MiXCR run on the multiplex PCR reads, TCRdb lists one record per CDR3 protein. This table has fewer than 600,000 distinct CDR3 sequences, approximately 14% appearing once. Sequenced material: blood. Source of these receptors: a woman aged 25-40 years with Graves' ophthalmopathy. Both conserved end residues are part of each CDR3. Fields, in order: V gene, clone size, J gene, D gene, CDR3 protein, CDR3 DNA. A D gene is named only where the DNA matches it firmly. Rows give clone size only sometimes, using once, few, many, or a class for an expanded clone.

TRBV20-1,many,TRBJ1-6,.,CSARRGEGSYNSPLHF,TGCAGTGCTAGAAGGGGGGAGGGATCCTATAATTCACCCCTCCACTTT
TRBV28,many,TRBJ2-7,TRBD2,CASSPRTSYEQYF,TGTGCCAGCAGTCCCCGGACTAGCTACGAGCAGTACTTC
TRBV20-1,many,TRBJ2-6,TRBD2,CSASPNSGGSGANVLTF,TGCAGTGCTAGTCCGAATAGCGGGGGCTCTGGGGCCAACGTCCTGACTTTC
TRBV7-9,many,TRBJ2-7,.,CASSFRDKGTHEQYF,TGTGCCAGCAGCTTCCGGGACAAGGGAACCCACGAGCAGTACTTC
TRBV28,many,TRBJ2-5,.,CASSLYGQSQETQYF,TGTGCCAGCAGTTTATATGGACAGTCACAAGAGACCCAGTACTTC
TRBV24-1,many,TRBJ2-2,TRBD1,CATSDLGTGRTGELFF,TGTGCCACCAGTGATTTGGGGACAGGGCGAACCGGGGAGCTGTTTTTT
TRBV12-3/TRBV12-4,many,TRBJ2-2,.,CASSPGIGELFF,TGTGCCAGCAGTCCAGGGATCGGGGAGCTGTTTTTT
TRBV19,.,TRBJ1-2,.,CASRPGTFSGYTF,TGTGCCAGTAGACCCGGGACGTTTAGCGGCTACACCTTC
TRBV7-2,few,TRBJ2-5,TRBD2,CASSLLSRVLAGGVGYQETQYF,TGTGCCAGCAGCTTACTTAGTAGGGTGCTAGCGGGAGGGGTGGGGTACCAAGAGACCCAGTACTTC
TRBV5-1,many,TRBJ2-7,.,CASRIELDYEQYF,TGCGCCAGCAGGATCGAGCTGGACTACGAGCAGTACTTC
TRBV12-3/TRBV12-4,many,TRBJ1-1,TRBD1,CASSPGQGSEAFF,TGTGCCAGCAGCCCCGGACAGGGGTCTGAAGCTTTCTTT
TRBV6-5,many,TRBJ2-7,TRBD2,CASSSRHGGSSYEQYF,TGTGCCAGCAGTTCTCGCCACGGGGGGAGCTCCTACGAGCAGTACTTC
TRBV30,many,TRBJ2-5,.,CAWSENSGLETQYF,TGTGCCTGGAGTGAAAATAGCGGACTAGAGACCCAGTACTTC
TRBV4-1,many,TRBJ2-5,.,CASSHVGQLQETQYF,TGCGCCAGCAGCCACGTTGGACAATTGCAAGAGACCCAGTACTTC
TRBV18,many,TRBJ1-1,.,CASSTKDDTEAFF,TGTGCCAGCTCCACAAAAGACGACACTGAAGCTTTCTTT
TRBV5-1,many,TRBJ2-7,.,CASRGENPPYEQYF,TGCGCCAGCAGAGGAGAAAATCCCCCCTACGAGCAGTACTTC
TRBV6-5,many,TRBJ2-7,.,CASSYARGGYEQYF,TGTGCCAGCAGTTACGCCAGGGGGGGTTACGAGCAGTACTTC
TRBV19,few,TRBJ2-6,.,CASSLNEGSSSGANVLTF,TGTGCCAGTAGTCTCAATGAGGGCTCGAGCTCTGGGGCCAACGTCCTGACTTTC
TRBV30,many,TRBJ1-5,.,CAWSVRSGNQPQHF,TGTGCCTGGAGTGTACGATCCGGGAATCAGCCCCAGCATTTT
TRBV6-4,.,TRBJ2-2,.,CASSPPYRGANTGELFF,TGTGCCAGCAGTCCCCCCTACCGGGGGGCTAACACCGGGGAGCTGTTTTTT
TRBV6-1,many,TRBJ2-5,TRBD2,CASSPSLAGPLGTQYF,TGTGCCAGCAGTCCCTCCTTAGCGGGGCCCCTGGGGACCCAGTACTTC
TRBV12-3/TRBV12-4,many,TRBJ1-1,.,CASRKDNTEAFF,TGTGCCAGCAGGAAAGATAACACTGAAGCTTTCTTT
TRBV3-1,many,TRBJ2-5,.,CASSKGTSRYQETQYF,TGTGCCAGCAGCAAGGGGACCTCCCGGTACCAAGAGACCCAGTACTTC
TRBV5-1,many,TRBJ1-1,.,CASSLATANTEAFF,TGCGCCAGCAGCTTGGCGACAGCTAACACTGAAGCTTTCTTT
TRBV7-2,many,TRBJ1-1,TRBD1,CASSLGGTGQAEAFF,TGTGCCAGCAGCTTAGGAGGGACAGGGCAAGCTGAAGCTTTCTTT
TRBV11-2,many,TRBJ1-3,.,CASSLEPSGNTIYF,TGTGCCAGCAGCCTGGAGCCCTCTGGAAACACCATATATTTT
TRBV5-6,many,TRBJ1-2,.,CASSLPGGSNYGYTF,TGTGCCAGCAGCTTGCCAGGAGGATCTAACTATGGCTACACCTTC
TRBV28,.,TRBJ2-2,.,CASSLSGRWAGELFF,TGTGCCAGCAGTTTGTCGGGGAGGTGGGCCGGGGAGCTGTTTTTT
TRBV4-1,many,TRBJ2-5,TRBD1,CASSKDPPRQGYLETQYF,TGCGCCAGCAGCAAAGATCCCCCTCGACAGGGATACTTAGAGACCCAGTACTTC
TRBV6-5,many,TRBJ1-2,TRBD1,CASSYRGGHGYTF,TGTGCCAGCAGTTACCGAGGGGGCCATGGCTACACCTTC
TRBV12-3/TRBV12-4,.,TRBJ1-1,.,CASSSTPGGEAFF,TGTGCCAGCAGCTCTACGCCGGGGGGTGAAGCTTTCTTT
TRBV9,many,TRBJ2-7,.,CASSTRGDKVYEQYF,TGTGCCAGCAGCACCCGCGGGGACAAAGTCTACGAGCAGTACTTC
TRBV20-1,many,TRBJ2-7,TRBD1,CSARDTGTGLDFYEQYF,TGCAGTGCTAGAGATACCGGGACAGGGTTAGACTTCTACGAGCAGTACTTC
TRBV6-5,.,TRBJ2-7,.,CASSYSKGAHEQYF,TGTGCCAGCAGTTACTCGAAAGGGGCTCACGAGCAGTACTTC
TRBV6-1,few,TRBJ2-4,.,CASSAGEVRNIQYF,TGTGCCAGCAGTGCAGGGGAAGTTAGGAACATTCAGTACTTC
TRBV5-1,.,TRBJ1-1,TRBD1,CASSLQGQGPTEAFF,TGCGCCAGCAGCCTACAGGGACAGGGGCCTACTGAAGCTTTCTTT
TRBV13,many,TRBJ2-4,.,CASSFRGEEIQYF,TGTGCCAGCAGCTTTAGAGGGGAGGAGATTCAGTACTTC
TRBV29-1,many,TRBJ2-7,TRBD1,CSAWTGEQYF,TGCAGCGCCTGGACAGGCGAGCAGTACTTC
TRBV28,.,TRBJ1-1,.,CASSPRRRGNTEAFF,TGTGCCAGCAGCCCCAGGAGGAGGGGAAACACTGAAGCTTTCTTT
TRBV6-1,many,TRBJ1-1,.,CASTIQGVLNTEAFF,TGTGCCAGCACCATCCAAGGGGTATTGAACACTGAAGCTTTCTTT
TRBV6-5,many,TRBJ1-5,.,CASSRVGNQPQHF,TGTGCCAGCTCCAGGGTTGGCAATCAGCCCCAGCATTTT
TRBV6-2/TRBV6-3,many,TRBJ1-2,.,CASSYSPTVPYGYTF,TGTGCCAGCAGTTACTCTCCGACAGTACCCTATGGCTACACCTTC
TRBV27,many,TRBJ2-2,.,CASSPGVTGELFF,TGTGCCAGCAGCCCCGGGGTCACCGGGGAGCTGTTTTTT
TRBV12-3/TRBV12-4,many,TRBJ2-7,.,CASSLAGQNYEQYF,TGTGCCAGCAGTTTAGCTGGACAGAACTACGAGCAGTACTTC
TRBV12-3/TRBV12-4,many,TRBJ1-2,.,CASRGGFGGYTF,TGTGCCAGCAGAGGGGGTTTTGGTGGCTACACCTTC
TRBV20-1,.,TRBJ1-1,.,CSARDGQGGPYTEAFF,TGCAGTGCTAGAGATGGCCAGGGAGGCCCCTACACTGAAGCTTTCTTT
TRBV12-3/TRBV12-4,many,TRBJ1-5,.,CASSFGDHNQPQHF,TGTGCCAGCAGTTTTGGGGACCACAATCAGCCCCAGCATTTT
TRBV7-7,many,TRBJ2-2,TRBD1,CASSNRTGATGELFF,TGTGCTAGCAGCAACCGGACAGGGGCGACCGGGGAGCTGTTTTTT
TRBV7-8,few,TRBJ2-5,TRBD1,CASSSGVGQGPKTKYF,TGTGCCAGCAGCTCAGGGGTCGGACAGGGGCCAAAGACCAAGTACTTC
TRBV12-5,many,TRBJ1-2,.,CASGPTLGGGYTF,TGTGCTAGTGGTCCTACGTTAGGCGGGGGCTACACCTTC
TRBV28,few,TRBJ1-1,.,CATGVHGNTEAFF,TGTGCCACAGGAGTGCATGGGAACACTGAAGCTTTCTTT
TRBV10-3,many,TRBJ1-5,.,CAISEPGEAQPQHF,TGTGCCATCAGTGAGCCCGGAGAAGCTCAGCCCCAGCATTTT
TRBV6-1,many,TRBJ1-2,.,CASTTEGGVRNYGYTF,TGTGCCAGCACAACAGAAGGGGGGGTTAGGAACTATGGCTACACCTTC
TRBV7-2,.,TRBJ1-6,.,CASSVTPYNSPLHF,TGTGCCAGCAGCGTTACGCCATATAATTCACCCCTCCACTTT
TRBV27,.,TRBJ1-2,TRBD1,CATRGGRTYGYTF,TGTGCCACCAGGGGGGGACGGACCTATGGCTACACCTTC
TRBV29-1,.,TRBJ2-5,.,CSVGVAQETQYF,TGCAGCGTGGGGGTAGCCCAAGAGACCCAGTACTTC
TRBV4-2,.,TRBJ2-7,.,CASSPMSGDQEQYF,TGTGCCAGCAGCCCCATGTCGGGGGACCAGGAGCAGTACTTC
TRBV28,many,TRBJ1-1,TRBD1,CASERQGALNTEAFF,TGTGCCAGCGAAAGACAGGGGGCCTTGAACACTGAAGCTTTCTTT
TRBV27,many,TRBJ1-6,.,CASTGTVNSPLHF,TGTGCCAGCACCGGGACTGTAAATTCACCCCTCCACTTT